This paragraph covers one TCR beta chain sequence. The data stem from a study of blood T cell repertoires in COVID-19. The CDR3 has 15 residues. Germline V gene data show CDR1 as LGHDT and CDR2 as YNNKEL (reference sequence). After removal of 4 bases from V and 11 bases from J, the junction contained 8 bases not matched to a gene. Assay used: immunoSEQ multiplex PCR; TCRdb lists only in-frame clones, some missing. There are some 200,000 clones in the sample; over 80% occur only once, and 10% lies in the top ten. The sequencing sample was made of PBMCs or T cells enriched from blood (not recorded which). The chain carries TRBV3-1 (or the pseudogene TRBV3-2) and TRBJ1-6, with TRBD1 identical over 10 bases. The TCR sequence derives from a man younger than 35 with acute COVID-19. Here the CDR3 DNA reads TGTGCCAGCAGCCTTTGGGACAGGGGATTCACACCCCTCCACTTT. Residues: CASSLWDRGFTPLHF.